Listed below are T cell receptor beta chains from one sample, sequenced in a study of early stage breast cancer tumors. TCRdb's copy holds only in-frame clones and misses some; the assay was immunoSEQ multiplex PCR. The top ten hold about a tenth of the sample, which has fewer than 25,000 clones, 65% to 70% seen once. The sample consisted of breast tumor tissue. Receptors originate from a person in their sixties or seventies with breast cancer. Both conserved end residues are part of each CDR3. Fields, in order: CDR3 DNA, CDR3 protein, J gene, clone size, V gene, D gene. A D gene is named only where the DNA matches it firmly. The listing skips clone size in some rows; elsewhere it reads once, few, many or a size class.

TGTGCCTGGAGTTTCAGGGGGGGCAATCAGCCCCAGCATTTT | CAWSFRGGNQPQHF | TRBJ1-5 | . | TRBV30 | TRBD1
TGTGCCAGCAGTGGACTAGCGGGAGGCCCAGATACGCAGTATTTT | CASSGLAGGPDTQYF | TRBJ2-3 | . | TRBV6-1 | TRBD2
TGTGCCAGCAGCCAGCGGACTAGCGGAGGTATCTACGAGCAGTACTTC | CASSQRTSGGIYEQYF | TRBJ2-7 | once | TRBV7-9 | TRBD2
TGTGCCATGGGAGCTAGCGGGAGGAACACCGGGGAGCTGTTTTTT | CAMGASGRNTGELFF | TRBJ2-2 | . | TRBV10-3 | TRBD2
TGTGCCAGCAGCTTAAAGGGGGCGGACACTGAAGCTTTCTTT | CASSLKGADTEAFF | TRBJ1-1 | . | TRBV7-6 | TRBD1
TGTGCCAGCAGCCCTGGGACAGGGCCGGATTGGACCGGGGAGCTGTTTTTT | CASSPGTGPDWTGELFF | TRBJ2-2 | once | TRBV9 | TRBD1
TGCGCCAGCAGCCAAGAACCCAGCGAGCAGTACTTC | CASSQEPSEQYF | TRBJ2-7 | . | TRBV5-4 | .
TGTGCCAGCAGCCGGACTAGCGGGAAGGGATACGAGCAGTACTTC | CASSRTSGKGYEQYF | TRBJ2-7 | once | TRBV7-8 | TRBD2
TGTGCCAGCAGCTTAGCGCTCGGGACTAGCGGGAGGATCAATGAGCAGTTCTTC | CASSLALGTSGRINEQFF | TRBJ2-1 | . | TRBV7-2 | TRBD2
TGTGCCAGCAGCTTAGTAGGAGGGGGCAGCAATCAGCCCCAGCATTTT | CASSLVGGGSNQPQHF | TRBJ1-5 | . | TRBV7-2 | TRBD1
TGCGCCAGCAGCCAAGATCGGCTAGCGGGAACAGATACGCAGTATTTT | CASSQDRLAGTDTQYF | TRBJ2-3 | . | TRBV4-3 | TRBD2
TGTGCCAGCAGACGCACAGGGGGTAATCAGCCCCAGCATTTT | CASRRTGGNQPQHF | TRBJ1-5 | . | TRBV6-5 | TRBD1
TGTGCCAGCAGCTTAGGTACAGGGGGAAAGACCCAGTACTTC | CASSLGTGGKTQYF | TRBJ2-5 | . | TRBV11-3 | TRBD1
TGTGCCAGCAGTTACTCCTCGTGGCAGGGGGACACTGAAGCTTTCTTT | CASSYSSWQGDTEAFF | TRBJ1-1 | . | TRBV6-5 | TRBD1
TGTGCCATCAGTGATCGGGACAGGACTGGGCAAGAGACCCAGTACTTC | CAISDRDRTGQETQYF | TRBJ2-5 | . | TRBV10-3 | TRBD1
TGTGCCAGCAGTGAACAGTCGATAGCGGGGGGGGAGCAGTATTTT | CASSEQSIAGGEQYF | TRBJ2-3 | . | TRBV2 | TRBD2
TGTGCCAGCAGCTTAGAGGGACAGGGCGGGGATCAGCCCCAGCATTTT | CASSLEGQGGDQPQHF | TRBJ1-5 | . | TRBV7-8 | TRBD1
TGTGCCAGCAGCTTAGAACGCCCGGGTTTCGGGGAGCTGTTTTTT | CASSLERPGFGELFF | TRBJ2-2 | . | TRBV7-6 | .
TGTGCCAGCAGGGACTCCCTCTCCTACGAGCAGTACTTC | CASRDSLSYEQYF | TRBJ2-7 | hyperexpanded | TRBV7-9 | .
TGTGCCAGCAGCATGACCCGGGACAGAATCAATCAGCCCCAGCATTTT | CASSMTRDRINQPQHF | TRBJ1-5 | few | TRBV7-2 | TRBD1
TGTGCCAGCAGCTTAGAGGGTCTAGCTGGTCGCGAGCAGTACTTC | CASSLEGLAGREQYF | TRBJ2-7 | . | TRBV11-3 | .
TGTGCCAGCCGGAGGGACTCACCTGGCACAGATACGCAGTATTTT | CASRRDSPGTDTQYF | TRBJ2-3 | . | TRBV21-1 | .
TGTGCCAGCAGCTTATTCCTCGGGGAAAACACTGAAGCTTTCTTT | CASSLFLGENTEAFF | TRBJ1-1 | . | TRBV7-9 | .
TGTGCCAGCAGTTACATAGAGGGAGAGCAGTACTTC | CASSYIEGEQYF | TRBJ2-7 | . | TRBV4-2 | .
TGTGCCAGCAGTTACTCGCTTGTTGGCCCTAACTATGGCTACACCTTC | CASSYSLVGPNYGYTF | TRBJ1-2 | . | TRBV6-6 | .
TGTGCCAGCAGCCGGGGACTAGCGGGAGGGGATGAGCAGTTCTTC | CASSRGLAGGDEQFF | TRBJ2-1 | few | TRBV11-3 | TRBD2
TGCGCCAGCAGCCTTAGACAGGGGATCTCTGGCTACACCTTC | CASSLRQGISGYTF | TRBJ1-2 | . | TRBV4-3 | TRBD1
TGTGCCAGTCATCTTCCGGGAGGCCAGAACTATGGCTACACCTTC | CASHLPGGQNYGYTF | TRBJ1-2 | . | TRBV7-9 | .
TGTGCCAGCAGCTTCCGGGACACCGGGGAGCAGTACTTC | CASSFRDTGEQYF | TRBJ2-7 | . | TRBV5-6 | .
TGTGCCAGCAGTGAAGGGACTCACGGTCATGGCTACACCTTC | CASSEGTHGHGYTF | TRBJ1-2 | . | TRBV6-5 | .
TGTGCCAGCAGCCCATCTCCAGACAGGGGGCTCTACGAGCAGTACTTC | CASSPSPDRGLYEQYF | TRBJ2-7 | . | TRBV5-4 | TRBD1
TGTGCCAGCAGCTTCGGACTAGCGGGAGTAGATGAGCAGTTCTTC | CASSFGLAGVDEQFF | TRBJ2-1 | . | TRBV7-3 | TRBD2
TGTGCCACCAGCAGAGACCCTCCGTCCGCAGGGAACACTGAAGCTTTCTTT | CATSRDPPSAGNTEAFF | TRBJ1-1 | . | TRBV15 | .